Listed below are T cell receptor beta chains from one sample, sequenced in a study of OX40 agonist ivuxolimab in advanced cancers. TCRdb's table, derived via immunoSEQ multiplex PCR, lists solely in-frame clones and lacks some. The sample lists about 66,000 clones, roughly 84% seen once, with around 0.7% in the top ten. Sequencing was performed on CD4+ or CD8+ T cells sorted from blood, taken in a trial of the OX40 agonist ivuxolimab. Source of these receptors: an adult with an advanced solid tumor such as melanoma, head and neck, liver or kidney cancer. Both conserved end residues are part of each CDR3. Where a row states a size, it is once, few, many or the class of an expanded clone; other rows omit it.

v_call	j_call	clone_size	cdr3_aa
TRBV5-1	TRBJ2-2	.	CASSLMDSGTGELFF
TRBV11-2	TRBJ1-2	.	CASSPRTGGFGYTF
TRBV2	TRBJ2-2	.	CASNNWVDGELFF
TRBV11-2	TRBJ2-3	.	CASSRTSARSLDTQYF
TRBV6-5	TRBJ2-4	few	CASATRPPPNIQYF
TRBV7-3	TRBJ2-1	.	CASSLGQGNNEQFF
TRBV7-2	TRBJ2-7	.	CASSLYPADEQYF
TRBV2	TRBJ1-2	few	CASSVGRLNYGYTF
TRBV5-4	TRBJ2-1	.	CAVGTSGGAYNEQFF
TRBV7-2	TRBJ1-1	.	CASSSWTGVTEAFF
TRBV6-1	TRBJ1-2	.	CASSEFGYTF
TRBV12-5	TRBJ1-1	.	CASGLVGRGSTEAFF
TRBV7-8	TRBJ1-2	.	CASSFDRDDYGYTF
TRBV18	TRBJ1-1	.	CASSPQGQGAFF
TRBV10-2	TRBJ1-2	.	CASLTGNYGYTF
TRBV5-8	TRBJ2-1	once	CASSLRQGAGNEQFF
TRBV6-5	TRBJ1-2	.	CASSYGTASRGYTF
TRBV5-6	TRBJ1-6	.	CASSFQQTGTSPLHF
TRBV5-1	TRBJ1-2	.	CASSDNRDGYTF
TRBV29-1	TRBJ2-1	.	CSVGEVSYNEQFF
TRBV7-3	TRBJ2-3	.	CASSPRRGSIADTQYF
TRBV20-1	TRBJ2-7	few	CSARETYEQYF
TRBV5-1	TRBJ1-5	.	CASSLGAASNQPQHF
TRBV7-8	TRBJ2-3	.	CASSLAIRGISTSTDTQYF
TRBV18	TRBJ2-6	.	CASPQGKSLNSGANVLTF
TRBV19	TRBJ2-1	.	CAKTVYNEQFF
TRBV29-1	TRBJ2-7	.	CSVEVDRGPIGEQYF
TRBV5-8	TRBJ2-1	once	CASSIRTRGDEQFF
TRBV15	TRBJ1-2	.	CATSRAGANGYTF
TRBV11-2	TRBJ2-3	.	CASSQDREATDTQYF
TRBV10-3	TRBJ1-2	.	CAISPAGDQYGYTF
TRBV7-2	TRBJ1-6	.	CASSQQGTPYNSPLHF
TRBV20-1	TRBJ2-3	.	CSYDNTDTQYF
TRBV6-4	TRBJ2-2	.	CASSPSGGSNTGELFF
TRBV19	TRBJ2-1	.	CASSIRDRVYNEQFF
TRBV18	TRBJ2-6	.	CASSPMEEARSGANVLTF
TRBV7-2	TRBJ2-3	.	CASSLAGGTSGDTQYF
TRBV5-1	TRBJ1-1	.	CASSPGGGTHTEAFF
TRBV11-2	TRBJ2-3	.	CASTQTTQGGTDTQYF
TRBV6-5	TRBJ1-4	.	CASSRTGREKLFF
TRBV19	TRBJ1-5	.	CASSRSGLPGNQPQHF
TRBV2	TRBJ1-4	.	CASSTGVFNEKLFF
TRBV25-1	TRBJ1-1	.	CASSPSGQGWGTEAFF
TRBV7-2	TRBJ2-3	.	CASSPRGSAGGLDTQYF
TRBV5-5	TRBJ1-4	.	CASSLQDFAVEKLFF
TRBV15	TRBJ2-1	.	CATSRDWASGGAEQFF
TRBV9	TRBJ1-4	.	CASSPRTGLNEKLFF
TRBV7-2	TRBJ2-3	once	CASSPRGDTDTQYF
TRBV4-3	TRBJ1-4	.	CASSQATGRSEKLFF
TRBV2	TRBJ1-2	once	CASQRGGRGNYGYTF
TRBV7-9	TRBJ2-1	.	CASSLRGQSSYNEQFF
TRBV10-3	TRBJ2-7	.	CAISEGQGAYEQYF
TRBV15	TRBJ1-5	.	CATSRAARWAGQPQHF
TRBV10-3	TRBJ1-5	few	CAIGSDSNQPQHF